This T cell receptor (beta chain) comes out of a study of response to subunit inactivated influenza vaccine. As concerns this clonotype: What it binds is not known.

Germline CDR1 LGHNA, CDR2 YSLEER. Trimming removed 3 bases at V and 3 bases at J, with 12 bases between. The CDR3 is made up of 14 amino acids. Study results and caveats: Each seasonal flu vaccination may recruit only limited new T cells, authors suggested.

TCRdb re-analysed the RT-PCR reads in MiXCR, keeping a single row per CDR3 protein. The repertoire includes about 520,000 distinct CDR3 sequences, roughly 7.6% of them detected once, and around 13% sits in the top ten. This chain links TRBV4-3 with TRBJ2-7, with D tentatively TRBD1 (6 bases). This sequence was found in a man aged 50 to 69 who received an inactivated influenza vaccine. The starting material was PBMCs from blood, obtained less than 30 months after vaccination. The CDR3 protein is CASSHGTSFYEQYF. CDR3 coding DNA: TGCGCCAGCAGCCACGGGACAAGTTTCTACGAGCAGTACTTC.